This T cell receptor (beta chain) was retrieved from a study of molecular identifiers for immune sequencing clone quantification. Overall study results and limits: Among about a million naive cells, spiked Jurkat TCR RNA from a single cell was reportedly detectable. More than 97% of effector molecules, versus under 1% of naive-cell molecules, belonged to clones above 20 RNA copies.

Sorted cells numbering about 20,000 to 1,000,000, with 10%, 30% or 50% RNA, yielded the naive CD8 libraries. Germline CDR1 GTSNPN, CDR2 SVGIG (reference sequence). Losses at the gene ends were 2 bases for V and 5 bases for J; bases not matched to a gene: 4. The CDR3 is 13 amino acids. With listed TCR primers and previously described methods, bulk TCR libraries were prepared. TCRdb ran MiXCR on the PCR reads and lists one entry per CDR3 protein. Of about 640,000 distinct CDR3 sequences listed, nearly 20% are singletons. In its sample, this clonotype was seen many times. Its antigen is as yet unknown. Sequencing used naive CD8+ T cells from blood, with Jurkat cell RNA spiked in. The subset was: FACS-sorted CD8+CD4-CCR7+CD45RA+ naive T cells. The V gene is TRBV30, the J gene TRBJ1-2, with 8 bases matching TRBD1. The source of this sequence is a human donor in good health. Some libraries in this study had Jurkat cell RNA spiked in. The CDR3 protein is CAWSSGGAYGYTF. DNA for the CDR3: TGTGCCTGGAGTTCAGGGGGCGCGTATGGCTACACCTTC. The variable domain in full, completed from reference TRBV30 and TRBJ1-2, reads SQTIHQWPATLVQPVGSPLSLECTVEGTSNPNLYWYRQAAGRGLQLLFYSVGIGQISSEVPQNLSASRPQDRQFILSSKKLLLSDSGFYLCAWSSGGAYGYTFGSGTRLTVV.